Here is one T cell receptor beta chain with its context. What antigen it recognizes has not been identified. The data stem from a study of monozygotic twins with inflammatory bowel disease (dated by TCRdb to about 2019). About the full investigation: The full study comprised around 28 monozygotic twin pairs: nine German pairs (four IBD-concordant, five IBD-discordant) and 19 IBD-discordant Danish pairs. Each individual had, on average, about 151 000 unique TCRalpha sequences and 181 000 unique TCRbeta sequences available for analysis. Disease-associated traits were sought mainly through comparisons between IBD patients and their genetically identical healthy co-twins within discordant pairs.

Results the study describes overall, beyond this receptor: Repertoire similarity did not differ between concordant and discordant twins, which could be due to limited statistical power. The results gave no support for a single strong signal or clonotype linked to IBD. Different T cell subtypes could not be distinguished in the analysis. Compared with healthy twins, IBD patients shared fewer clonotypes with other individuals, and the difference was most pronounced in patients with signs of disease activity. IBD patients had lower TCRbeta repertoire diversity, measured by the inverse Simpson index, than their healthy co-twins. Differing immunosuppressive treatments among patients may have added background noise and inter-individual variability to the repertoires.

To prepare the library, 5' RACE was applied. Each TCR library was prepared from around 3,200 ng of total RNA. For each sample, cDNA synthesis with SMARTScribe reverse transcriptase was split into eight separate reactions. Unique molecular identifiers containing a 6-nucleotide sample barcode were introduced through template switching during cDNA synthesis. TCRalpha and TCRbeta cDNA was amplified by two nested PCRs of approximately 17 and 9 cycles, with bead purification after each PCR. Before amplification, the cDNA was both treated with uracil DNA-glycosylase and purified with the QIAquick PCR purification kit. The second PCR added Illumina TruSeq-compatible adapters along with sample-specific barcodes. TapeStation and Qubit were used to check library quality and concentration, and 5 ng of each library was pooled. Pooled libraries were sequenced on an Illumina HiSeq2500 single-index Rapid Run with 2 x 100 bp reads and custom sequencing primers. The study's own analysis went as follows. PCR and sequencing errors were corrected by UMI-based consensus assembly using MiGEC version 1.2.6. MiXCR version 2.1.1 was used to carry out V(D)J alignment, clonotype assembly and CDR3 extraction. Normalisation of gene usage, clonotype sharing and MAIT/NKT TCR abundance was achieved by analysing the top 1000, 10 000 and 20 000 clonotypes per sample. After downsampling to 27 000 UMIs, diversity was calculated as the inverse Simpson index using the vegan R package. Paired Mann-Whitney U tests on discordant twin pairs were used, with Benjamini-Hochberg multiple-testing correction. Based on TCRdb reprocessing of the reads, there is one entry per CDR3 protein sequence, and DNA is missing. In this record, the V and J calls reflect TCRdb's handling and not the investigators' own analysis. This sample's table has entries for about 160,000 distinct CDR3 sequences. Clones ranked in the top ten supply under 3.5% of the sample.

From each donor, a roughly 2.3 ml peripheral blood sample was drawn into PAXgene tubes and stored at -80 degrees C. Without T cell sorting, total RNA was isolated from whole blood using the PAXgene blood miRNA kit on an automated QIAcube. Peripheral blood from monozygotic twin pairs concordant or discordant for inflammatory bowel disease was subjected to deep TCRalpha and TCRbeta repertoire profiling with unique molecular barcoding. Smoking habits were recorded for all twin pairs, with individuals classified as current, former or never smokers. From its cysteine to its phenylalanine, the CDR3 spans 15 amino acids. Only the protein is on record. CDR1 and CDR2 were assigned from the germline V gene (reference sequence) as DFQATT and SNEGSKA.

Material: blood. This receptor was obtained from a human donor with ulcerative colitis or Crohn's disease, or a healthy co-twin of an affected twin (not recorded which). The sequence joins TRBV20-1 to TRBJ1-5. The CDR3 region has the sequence CSARDQGLGVGPQHF.